This T cell receptor beta chain appears in the sequencing data of a study of T cell responses to AZD1222 COVID-19 vaccine. Broader study findings: Samples come after the peak T cell response, not at day 14. The donor group comprised mostly white British people and more females; the analysis possibly underestimated clonal diversity. Seropositive at baseline were only 5 or 6 AZD1222 recipients.

With respect to this clone: What it binds is not known.

Only in-frame clones appear in the TCRdb table, and some are missing; sequencing was by immunoSEQ multiplex PCR. The sample has roughly 130,000 clones, roughly nine tenths seen once; the top ten hold approximately 3%. The CDR3 has 15 amino acids. V lost 1 base, J lost 8 bases, and 7 bases stayed unmatched. Germline CDR1 SGDLS, CDR2 YYNGEE. This receptor was identified in an adult in good health. This sequence joins TRBV9 and TRBJ2-1; 9 bases fit TRBD2. The sample was peripheral blood, taken on day 0 of AZD1222 vaccination. The CDR3 DNA reads TGTGCCAGCAGCGTAATGGCGGGAGGGGTCGATGAGCAGTTCTTC. It is translated as CASSVMAGGVDEQFF. The variable domain in full, with the rest retrieved from reference TRBV9 and TRBJ2-1, is DSGVTQTPKHLITATGQRVTLRCSPRSGDLSVYWYQQSLDQGLQFLIQYYNGEERAKGNILERFSAQQFPDLHSELNLSSLELGDSALYFCASSVMAGGVDEQFFGPGTRLTVL.